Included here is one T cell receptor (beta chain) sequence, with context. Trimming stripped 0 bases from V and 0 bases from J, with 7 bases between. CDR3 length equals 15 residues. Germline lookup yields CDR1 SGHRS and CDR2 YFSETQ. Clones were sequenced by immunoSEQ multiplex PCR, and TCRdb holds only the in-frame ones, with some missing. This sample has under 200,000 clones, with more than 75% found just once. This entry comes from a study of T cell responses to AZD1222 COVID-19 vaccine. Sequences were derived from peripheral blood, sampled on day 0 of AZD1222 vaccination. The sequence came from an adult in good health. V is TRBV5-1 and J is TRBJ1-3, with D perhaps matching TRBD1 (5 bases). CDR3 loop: CASSLGQNSGNTIYF. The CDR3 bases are TGCGCCAGCAGCTTGGGACAGAACTCTGGAAACACCATATATTTT.